The 9 T cell receptor beta chains listed next were all sequenced from one sample in a study of blood T cell repertoires in COVID-19. Only in-frame clones appear in the TCRdb table, and some are missing; sequencing was by immunoSEQ multiplex PCR. Of around 60,000 clones in the sample, approximately 80% were seen once. The sample was peripheral blood. The receptor source for this set is a man aged 80 or over with acute or convalescent COVID-19.

The rearrangement links TRBV5-1 to TRBJ2-3, with D possibly matching TRBD2 (6 bases). Trimming removed 0 bases from V and 6 bases from J, with 17 bases in between. The CDR3 runs 16 residues. The V gene's germline CDR1 is SGHRS and CDR2 YFSETQ. Here the CDR3 reads CASSLEGGLSGDTQYF. In DNA form, the CDR3 reads TGCGCCAGCAGCTTGGAAGGCGGCCTCAGCGGGGATACGCAGTATTTT.

The chain links TRBV25-1 to TRBJ2-1; D gene ambiguous. This CDR3 is built from 15 residues. Looked up from germline, CDR1 is MGHDK and CDR2 is SYGVNS. Trimming shortened V by 2 bases and J by 0 bases, and 8 bases separated the two germline ends. The CDR3 DNA follows: TGTGCCAGCAGTGAAACAGAGAGCTCCTACAATGAGCAGTTCTTC. This sequence encodes CASSETESSYNEQFF.

The chain uses TRBV12-3 or TRBV12-4 and TRBJ1-4; D is undetermined. The CDR3 runs to 13 residues. V dropped 2 bases and J dropped 7 bases, with 8 bases sitting between them. The DNA of the CDR3 is TGTGCCAGCAGTTTACGGGGTGGTGAAAAACTGTTTTTT. Translation gives CASSLRGGEKLFF.

In DNA, the CDR3 is TGTGCCAGTAGTCCGTGGACTAGCTCCTACGAGCAGTACTTC. Encoded protein: CASSPWTSSYEQYF. The rearrangement joins TRBV19 to TRBJ2-7, with 7 bases aligning to TRBD2. Germline loops: CDR1 LNHDA, CDR2 SQIVND (reference sequence). This CDR3 has 14 residues. Unmatched junction bases numbered 4, after V lost 5 bases and J lost 0 bases.

The J gene is TRBJ1-2, the V gene TRBV25-1; D is unclear. Trimming took 6 bases from V and 7 from J, leaving 12 bases between them. This CDR3 contains 12 residues. Germline-derived CDR1 and CDR2 are MGHDK and SYGVNS. CDR3 sequence: CASRSGLGGYTF. The CDR3 DNA follows: TGTGCCAGCAGATCAGGTTTAGGTGGCTACACCTTC.

V usage is TRBV5-1 and J usage is TRBJ1-3, with TRBD1 matching over 9 bases. Germline-derived CDR1 and CDR2 are SGHRS and YFSETQ. V lost 4 bases to trimming and J lost 1 base; unmatched junction nucleotides: 6. The CDR3 sequence is 16 residues long. In nucleotides, the CDR3 is TGCGCCAGCAGCCCGGGACAGGGTTTTTCTGGAAACACCATATATTTT. It specifies CASSPGQGFSGNTIYF. Combining the CDR3 with reference TRBV5-1 and TRBJ1-3 gives the whole variable domain KAGVTQTPRYLIKTRGQQVTLSCSPISGHRSVSWYQQTPGQGLQFLFEYFSETQRNKGNFPGRFSGRQFSNSRSEMNVSTLELGDSALYLCASSPGQGFSGNTIYFGEGSWLTVV.

This sequence joins TRBV6-4 and TRBJ1-3; the D is unclear. Germline CDR1 and CDR2: MRHNA and SNTAGT. Trimming pared 0 bases from V and 3 bases from J, leaving 18 bases between. The CDR3 extends over 18 amino acids. The CDR3 coding sequence is TGTGCCAGCAGTGACTCGATTTTTCCCCTTAGTGGTGGAAACACCATATATTTT. It encodes CASSDSIFPLSGGNTIYF.

This chain joins TRBV10-1 and TRBJ2-1; 8 bases map to TRBD2. In germline, CDR1 is WNHNN, CDR2 SYGVQD (reference sequence). J lost 7 bases, V lost 0 bases, and 5 bases had no gene match. The CDR3 contains 15 residues. The CDR3 spells CASSESAGANNEQFF. The CDR3 DNA reads as TGCGCCAGCAGTGAGTCAGCGGGGGCAAATAATGAGCAGTTCTTC.

V gene TRBV7-2 combines with J gene TRBJ1-2; 8 bases are shared with TRBD1. With 5 bases clipped from V and 2 bases from J, the junction kept 13 bases outside the gene matches. CDR3 size: 17 residues. Germline lookup yields CDR1 SGHTA and CDR2 FQGNSA. The CDR3 DNA follows: TGTGCCAGCAGCCAAGAGGCGGGGACAGGACAGAACTATGGCTACACCTTC. As protein: CASSQEAGTGQNYGYTF.